These 17 T cell receptor beta chains share one sample of origin, sequenced in a study of shared clonotypes between healthy human individuals. Profiled with immunoSEQ multiplex PCR; TCRdb holds only in-frame clones, not every one. The sample has about 380,000 clones, 90% to 97% seen once; the top ten hold less than 0.35%. Sequencing input: memory CD8+ T cells sorted from blood. The subset is: CD45RO+ cells pooled with CCR7-negative TemRA cells. These receptors came from a man aged 25-45 years in good health.

In regard to this clone: Other DNA sequences within the sample encode an identical CDR3. This chain uses TRBV27 with TRBJ2-3; D remains unclear. CDR3 length: 14 amino acids. Germline loops: CDR1 MNHEY, CDR2 SMNVEV (reference sequence). The V and J ends lost 3 bases and 0 bases respectively, with 7 bases between them. Here the CDR3 DNA reads TGTGCCAGCAGTTTCATCGGGAGCACAGATACGCAGTATTTT. Its translation: CASSFIGSTDTQYF.

The chain links TRBV28 to TRBJ2-7; TRBD2 agrees at 8 bases. Germline trimming cut 0 bases from V and 5 bases from J; bases unmatched to any gene: 12. The CDR3 spans 17 residues. Germline assignment: CDR1 MDHEN and CDR2 SYDVKM. Here the CDR3 DNA reads TGTGCCAGCAGTTTATGGCCCTCTGACGGGAGGGCCCACGAGCAGTACTTC. It is translated as CASSLWPSDGRAHEQYF.

The chain carries TRBV7-9 and TRBJ1-1; D uncertain. Trimming pared 11 bases from V and 5 bases from J, leaving 9 bases between. This CDR3 contains 10 residues. Germline CDR1 and CDR2: SEHNR and FQNEAQ (reference sequence). CDR3 sequence reads: CASVGTEAFF. For the CDR3, the DNA is TGTGCCTCGGTGGGGACTGAAGCTTTCTTT.

The chain combines TRBV4-1 with TRBJ2-7; D perhaps matches TRBD1 (5 bases). The CDR3 covers 15 residues. Trimming removed 1 base at V and 2 bases at J, with 12 bases between. CDR1 and CDR2 (germline): MGHRA, YSYEKL. CDR3 DNA sequence: TGCGCCAGCAGCCAAGGACAGCTTAATCCCTACGAGCAGTACTTC. Translated, it gives CASSQGQLNPYEQYF.

This rearrangement joins TRBV5-1 to TRBJ2-7; D gene uncertain. V was cut by 3 bases and J by 1 base, with 11 bases left in between. The germline gives CDR1 SGHRS, CDR2 YFSETQ. This CDR3 region has 14 residues. The CDR3 spells CASSSSTDSYEQYF. In DNA form, the CDR3 reads TGCGCCAGCAGCTCCAGTACCGATTCCTACGAGCAGTACTTC.

The CDR3 nucleotides read TGCGCCAGCAGACCCACCGGGACAGGGCACTACGAGCAGTACTTC. Residues: CASRPTGTGHYEQYF. The J gene is TRBJ2-7, the V gene TRBV5-1, with TRBD1 identical over 9 bases. CDR3 length: 15 residues. With V trimmed by 5 bases and J by 3 bases, 9 bases remained unmatched. Germline lookup yields CDR1 SGHRS and CDR2 YFSETQ.

The chain is built from TRBV5-3 and TRBJ1-2, with D perhaps matching TRBD1 (5 bases). TRBV5-3 is classed as an ORF, of uncertain function. The CDR3 extends over 13 amino acids. Trimming removed 0 bases from V and 7 bases from J, with 10 bases in between. This chain's CDR3 is CARSLAGGGGYTF. CDR3 sequence (DNA): TGTGCCAGAAGCTTGGCCGGGGGAGGTGGCTACACCTTC.

This chain connects TRBV2 to TRBJ2-1, with TRBD2 matching over 8 bases. The length of the CDR3 is 15 residues. The germline CDR1 and CDR2 sequences are SNHLY and FYNNEI. J lost 1 base, V lost 7 bases, and 6 bases had no gene match. The CDR3 nucleotides read TGTGCCAGCACCGGGGGGGGAGGTTCCTACAATGAGCAGTTCTTC. Translated: CASTGGGGSYNEQFF.

V is TRBV6-4 and J is TRBJ2-1, with 9 bases fitting TRBD2. Trimming cost V 2 bases and J 4 bases; bases outside gene matches: 6. The CDR3 runs 16 residues. Germline V gene data show CDR1 as MRHNA and CDR2 as SNTAGT. The CDR3 coding sequence is TGTGCCAGCAGTGACGGTAGCGGGAGCGGGTACAATGAGCAGTTCTTC. This sequence encodes CASSDGSGSGYNEQFF.

Comments on this clone: At the DNA level, this CDR3 is encoded by other sequences in the same sample as well. The chain couples TRBV7-2 to TRBJ2-3, with a possible D match to TRBD1 (5 bases). CDR1 is SGHTA and CDR2 is FQGNSA in the germline V gene. Trimming took 1 base from V and 4 from J, leaving 6 bases between them. CDR3 length: 13 amino acids. CDR3 sequence reads: CASSLGGADTQYF. The CDR3 DNA follows: TGTGCCAGCAGCTTAGGGGGCGCAGATACGCAGTATTTT.

This chain links TRBV15 with TRBJ1-1, with 8 bases fitting TRBD1. The CDR3 spans 14 residues. Germline V CDR1 and CDR2: LNHNV, YYDKDF (reference sequence). The J segment lost 0 bases and the V segment lost 3 bases, leaving 0 bases of the junction unmatched. As DNA, the CDR3 is TGTGCCACCAGCAGGGACAGGGTGAACACTGAAGCTTTCTTT. Protein sequence: CATSRDRVNTEAFF.

The chain carries TRBV5-1 and TRBJ2-5; 7 nucleotides align to TRBD2. V was pared by 2 bases and J by 1 base, with 2 bases of the junction left unmatched. This CDR3 spans 14 amino acids. Per germline, CDR1 SGHRS and CDR2 YFSETQ. Here the CDR3 reads CASSLLAIQETQYF. The CDR3 DNA reads as TGCGCCAGCAGCTTACTAGCGATCCAAGAGACCCAGTACTTC.

This rearrangement joins TRBV6-5 to TRBJ2-2, with D unresolved. Trimming pared 0 bases from V and 3 bases from J, leaving 8 bases between. The CDR3 sequence is 15 residues long. Germline V gene sequence: CDR1 MNHEY, CDR2 SVGAGI. The CDR3 here is CASSYSREYTGELFF. In DNA form, the CDR3 reads TGTGCCAGCAGTTACTCAAGGGAATACACCGGGGAGCTGTTTTTT.

The chain is built from TRBV7-3 and TRBJ2-3, with D tentatively TRBD2 (5 bases). The CDR3 totals 14 residues. Deletions cut 5 bases from V and 0 bases from J, with 9 bases between. Looked up from germline, CDR1 is SGHTA and CDR2 is FQGTGA. CDR3 DNA: TGTGCCAGCAGCCCCGGGATCAGCACAGATACGCAGTATTTT. It is translated as CASSPGISTDTQYF.

The chain recombines TRBV19 with TRBJ2-3, with D possibly being TRBD2 (5 bases). The CDR3 has 13 residues. Germline CDR1 reads LNHDA; CDR2 reads SQIVND (reference sequence). Trimming left V 0 bases short and J 9 bases short, with 10 bases between. The CDR3 nucleotides read TGTGCCAGTAGTATAGATCTTTCGGGGACGCAGTATTTT. Protein sequence: CASSIDLSGTQYF.

Only one count was recorded for this clone. Here the CDR3 DNA reads TGTGCCATCAGTGAGTCTTCGGGCGGAGCGAACACCGGGGAGCTGTTTTTT. Translated, it gives CAISESSGGANTGELFF. V is TRBV10-3 and J is TRBJ2-2, with unresolved D. Germline V gene sequence: CDR1 ENHRY, CDR2 SYGVKD. V was clipped by 0 bases and J by 0 bases, with 11 bases between them. The CDR3 has 17 residues.

The J gene is TRBJ1-5, the V gene TRBV28; D not resolved. Trimming shortened V by 3 bases and J by 7 bases, and 7 bases separated the two germline ends. The CDR3 contains 12 residues. CDR1 and CDR2 (germline): MDHEN, SYDVKM. As DNA, the CDR3 is TGTGCCAGCAGTTTGGCCGGGCAGCCCCAGCATTTT. Protein: CASSLAGQPQHF.